What follows are 30 T cell receptor beta chains derived from one specimen sequenced in a study of beta chain features in type 1 diabetes. Sequenced material consisted of expressed TCRB transcripts (all of the isolated RNA was reverse transcribed). Produced via immunoSEQ multiplex PCR; TCRdb's table is partial and in-frame only. The sample consists of around 430,000 clones, around 28% of them appearing once. Sequencing was carried out using naive CD4+ T cells from blood. These receptors were obtained from a man aged 18 to 29 in good health.

This clone came up a few times. CDR3 in amino acids: CASRGSGIYNEQFF. The DNA of the CDR3 is TGTGCCAGCAGGGGCTCGGGGATCTACAATGAGCAGTTCTTC. This chain uses TRBV28 with TRBJ2-1; tentatively, D is TRBD2 (5 bases). Germline V gene lookup returns CDR1 MDHEN and CDR2 SYDVKM. Trimming stripped 6 bases from V and 3 bases from J, with 12 bases between. The CDR3 loop spans 14 amino acids.

The chain uses TRBV29-1 and TRBJ2-6; 9 nucleotides agree with TRBD1. The germline gives CDR1 SQVTM, CDR2 ANQGSEA. This CDR3 has 15 amino acids. With V trimmed by 7 bases and J by 0 bases, 4 bases remained unmatched. The DNA of the CDR3 is TGCAGCGCTTCACAGGGGGCCTCTGGGGCCAACGTCCTGACTTTC. This sequence encodes CSASQGASGANVLTF.

This clone was seen a few times. CDR3 coding DNA: TGTGCCAGCAGCTTAGACAGGGGGCCTGAAAAACTGTTTTTT. As protein: CASSLDRGPEKLFF. The gene calls are TRBV7-2 and TRBJ1-4; 9 bases are a match to TRBD1. Germline V gives CDR1 SGHTA, CDR2 FQGNSA. Trimming at V came to 1 base and at J to 7 bases, leaving 1 base not matched to a gene. The CDR3 sequence is 14 residues long. Variable domain in full (rest from reference TRBV7-2 and TRBJ1-4): GAGVSQSPSNKVTEKGKDVELRCDPISGHTALYWYRQSLGQGLEFLIYFQGNSAPDKSGLPSDRFSAERTGGSVSTLTIQRTQQEDSAVYLCASSLDRGPEKLFFGSGTQLSVL.

This clone has more than one count but fewer than ten. The chain joins TRBV7-2 to TRBJ2-3, with TRBD2 matching 11 bases. Germline CDR1 reads SGHTA; CDR2 reads FQGNSA. J gave up 4 bases and V 4 bases, and 7 bases lay outside the gene matches. The CDR3 contains 16 residues. DNA for the CDR3: TGTGCCAGCAGCTGGACTAGCGGGTTTATTGCAGATACGCAGTATTTT. The encoded protein is CASSWTSGFIADTQYF.

This rearrangement joins TRBV7-2 to TRBJ2-7; 7 nucleotides match TRBD2. V lost 5 bases and J lost 6; bases outside the gene matches: 7. The CDR3 consists of 13 residues. Germline values: CDR1 SGHTA, CDR2 FQGNSA. The CDR3 sequence is CASSTRLAAEQYF. In DNA, the CDR3 is TGTGCCAGCAGCACCAGACTAGCCGCCGAGCAGTACTTC.

This clone has only a few counts. This chain uses TRBV30 with TRBJ2-3, with 12 bases lining up with TRBD1. J gave up 5 bases and V 0 bases, and 3 bases lay outside the gene matches. Germline V CDR1 and CDR2: GTSNPN, SVGIG (reference sequence). The CDR3 length is 15 residues. The DNA of the CDR3 is TGTGCCTGGAGTGTGGGGACAGGGGGCCTAGATACGCAGTATTTT. The encoded protein is CAWSVGTGGLDTQYF. The entire variable domain, with the rest obtained from reference TRBV30 and TRBJ2-3, is as follows: SQTIHQWPATLVQPVGSPLSLECTVEGTSNPNLYWYRQAAGRGLQLLFYSVGIGQISSEVPQNLSASRPQDRQFILSSKKLLLSDSGFYLCAWSVGTGGLDTQYFGPGTRLTVL.

Only a few counts were recorded for this clone. The chain recombines TRBV15 with TRBJ2-7, with 7 bases matching TRBD1. Looked up from germline, CDR1 is LNHNV and CDR2 is YYDKDF (reference sequence). J was trimmed by 9 bases and V by 4 bases; bases with no gene match: 18. The CDR3 sequence is 16 residues long. The CDR3 sequence is CATSKGTVFNPPGQYF. In DNA form, the CDR3 reads TGTGCCACCAGCAAAGGGACAGTTTTCAATCCCCCGGGGCAGTACTTC. The full variable domain, with the rest looked up from reference TRBV15 and TRBJ2-7, is DAMVIQNPRYQVTQFGKPVTLSCSQTLNHNVMYWYQQKSSQAPKLLFHYYDKDFNNEADTPDNFQSRRPNTSFCFLDIRSPGLGDTAMYLCATSKGTVFNPPGQYFGPGTRLTVT.

This chain links TRBV28 with TRBJ1-4; no firm D call. V shed 4 bases and J shed 7 bases, with 16 bases lying between them. The germline V gene encodes CDR1 MDHEN and CDR2 SYDVKM. The CDR3 is made up of 15 amino acids. The CDR3 coding sequence is TGTGCCAGCAGTTCCCTTGGGTTTAGGGCTGAAAAACTGTTTTTT. Its protein is CASSSLGFRAEKLFF.

In the case of this clone: Other DNA sequences within the sample encode an identical CDR3. The chain combines TRBV9 with TRBJ2-5; no definite D call. Germline CDR1 is SGDLS and CDR2 is YYNGEE. Trimming cost V 0 bases and J 2 bases, with 5 bases left between them. This CDR3 contains 13 residues. CDR3 sequence reads: CASSVDRQETQYF. As DNA, the CDR3 is TGTGCCAGCAGCGTAGACAGACAAGAGACCCAGTACTTC.

The genes are TRBV30 and TRBJ1-3; no firm D call. CDR1 is GTSNPN and CDR2 is SVGIG in the germline V gene (reference sequence). The CDR3 is 15 residues long. V was clipped by 2 bases and J by 0 bases, with 11 bases between them. The DNA of the CDR3 is TGTGCCTGGAGTTCCCGGGGTGTCTCTGGAAACACCATATATTTT. Its translation: CAWSSRGVSGNTIYF.

This rearrangement joins TRBV5-6 to TRBJ2-5; D is perhaps TRBD1 (6 bases). Between the trimmed V and J ends, which lost 2 bases and 1 base, there was a span of 12 bases. This CDR3 has 15 residues. Germline assignment: CDR1 SGHDT and CDR2 YYEEEE. CDR3 sequence reads: CASSLARGIQETQYF. Here the CDR3 DNA reads TGTGCCAGCAGCTTAGCCAGGGGTATCCAAGAGACCCAGTACTTC.

This rearrangement joins TRBV30 to TRBJ2-7, with no clear D. CDR1 and CDR2 (germline): GTSNPN, SVGIG (reference sequence). The CDR3 covers 17 residues. With 0 bases removed from V and 0 bases from J, the gap between germline ends came to 18 bases. The CDR3, as DNA: TGTGCCTGGAGTGTATCGAAGTGGGCAGAGAGCTCCTACGAGCAGTACTTC. Its translation: CAWSVSKWAESSYEQYF.

This clone showed up just a few times. The V and J genes are TRBV29-1 and TRBJ1-4, with unresolved D. The CDR3 totals 12 residues. The V gene lost 4 bases and the J gene lost 8 bases, with 11 bases spanning the gap. Germline loops: CDR1 SQVTM, CDR2 ANQGSEA. DNA for the CDR3: TGCAGCGTTGCTGAACAAGGGGAAAAACTGTTTTTT. As protein: CSVAEQGEKLFF.

This clone turned up a few times. This rearrangement joins TRBV7-9 to TRBJ2-7; D might be TRBD2 (6 bases). The CDR3 sequence is 14 residues long. CDR1 and CDR2 from the germline V gene are SEHNR and FQNEAQ (reference sequence). Deletions cut 5 bases from V and 8 bases from J, with 19 bases between. CDR3 amino acids: CASSPGTVSTKQYF. In nucleotides, the CDR3 is TGTGCCAGCAGCCCCGGGACTGTCTCTACGAAGCAGTACTTC.

The gene calls are TRBV7-2 and TRBJ2-5, with 7 bases that match TRBD2. Germline loops: CDR1 SGHTA, CDR2 FQGNSA. The V segment lost 6 bases and the J segment 4 bases; nucleotides outside the gene matches: 5. The CDR3 contains 13 residues. The CDR3 sequence: CASRLGEGETQYF. In nucleotides, the CDR3 is TGTGCCAGCAGGTTGGGGGAGGGAGAGACCCAGTACTTC.

This clone was recorded a few times. Distinct nucleotide sequences in the sample also encode this CDR3. The chain uses TRBV20-1 and TRBJ2-5; possible D gene TRBD2, 5 bases. The CDR3 covers 11 residues. CDR1 and CDR2 (germline): DFQATT, SNEGSKA (reference sequence). V lost 6 bases to trimming and J lost 5 bases, with 10 bases between them. CDR3 sequence (DNA): TGCAGTGCCAGTAGCGAGGAGACCCAGTACTTC. Residues: CSASSEETQYF.

A note on this clone: This sample includes further DNA sequences coding for the same CDR3. The chain uses TRBV29-1 and TRBJ2-7; 10 bases map to TRBD1. The CDR3 loop spans 13 amino acids. V shed 4 bases and J 3 bases; nucleotides not matched to a gene: 3. CDR1 is SQVTM and CDR2 is ANQGSEA in the germline V gene. CDR3: CSVGQGASYEQYF. The CDR3 region has the DNA TGCAGCGTTGGACAGGGGGCAAGCTACGAGCAGTACTTC.

This chain connects TRBV20-1 to TRBJ2-7; D call uncertain. V lost 7 bases, J lost 1 base, and 8 bases lay in between. Germline assignment: CDR1 DFQATT and CDR2 SNEGSKA (reference sequence). There are 11 residues in the CDR3. CDR3 sequence: CSVAPSYEQYF. The DNA of the CDR3 is TGCAGTGTTGCCCCGTCCTACGAGCAGTACTTC.

In this sample, this clone turned up a few times. This chain uses TRBV15 with TRBJ2-5, with TRBD1 matching over 9 bases. The DNA end lines up better with TRBJ2-7; the J call may be wrong. This CDR3 contains 15 residues. CDR1 is LNHNV, CDR2 YYDKDF, per germline (reference sequence). In nucleotides, the CDR3 is TGTGCCACCAGCAGAGAGGGGACAGGGTCCTACGAGCAGTACTTC. Translated, it gives CATSREGTGSYEQYF.

In this sample, this clone turned up a few times. The V gene is TRBV29-1, the J gene TRBJ2-7; no firm D call. The CDR3 is 11 residues long. Per the germline V gene, CDR1 is SQVTM and CDR2 is ANQGSEA. V was cut by 4 bases and J by 3 bases, with 7 bases left in between. The CDR3 spells CSVGENYEQYF. The CDR3 nucleotides read TGCAGCGTTGGGGAAAACTACGAGCAGTACTTC.

Points on this clone: The identical CDR3 is also encoded by other nucleotide sequences in the sample. The V call is TRBV10-3, the J call TRBJ2-3; no firm D call. Germline V lookup: CDR1 ENHRY, CDR2 SYGVKD. Trimming took 0 bases from V and 6 from J, leaving 7 bases between them. CDR3 length: 13 residues. In DNA, the CDR3 is TGTGCCATCAGTGAGTCGGGTACGGATACGCAGTATTTT. It is translated as CAISESGTDTQYF.

This clone was observed a few times. CDR3 bases: TGTGCCAGCAGCTTGGGACTAAACAATGAGCAGTTCTTC. Its translation: CASSLGLNNEQFF. This chain connects TRBV5-4 to TRBJ2-1, with D possibly being TRBD2 (5 bases). Germline values: CDR1 SGHNT, CDR2 YYREEE (reference sequence). Deletions cut 0 bases from V and 5 bases from J, with 6 bases between. The CDR3 length is 13 residues.

The genes are TRBV5-4 and TRBJ2-7; 9 bases are a match to TRBD1. The germline gives CDR1 SGHNT, CDR2 YYREEE (reference sequence). The CDR3 is made up of 13 amino acids. J lost 11 bases, V lost 2 bases, and 8 bases had no gene match. This CDR3 is CASSFELRDREYF. CDR3 DNA sequence: TGTGCCAGCAGCTTCGAGCTGCGGGACAGGGAGTACTTC. Full variable domain (rest looked up from reference TRBV5-4 and TRBJ2-7): ETGVTQSPTHLIKTRGQQVTLRCSSQSGHNTVSWYQQALGQGPQFIFQYYREEENGRGNFPPRFSGLQFPNYSSELNVNALELDDSALYLCASSFELRDREYFGPGTRLTVT.

The V call is TRBV29-1, the J call TRBJ2-7, with D possibly being TRBD2 (6 bases). Per germline, CDR1 SQVTM and CDR2 ANQGSEA. Trimming removed 3 bases from V and 1 base from J, with 16 bases in between. This CDR3 has 15 amino acids. CDR3 loop: CSVDATAGGSYEQYF. CDR3 coding DNA: TGCAGCGTTGATGCGACAGCCGGGGGTTCCTACGAGCAGTACTTC.

There are a few counts of this clone. The rearrangement uses TRBV2 and TRBJ2-7; possible D gene TRBD2, 6 bases. This CDR3 has 13 amino acids. With 9 bases removed from V and 3 bases from J, the gap between germline ends came to 15 bases. The germline V gene encodes CDR1 SNHLY and CDR2 FYNNEI. The CDR3 here is CASCLEGIYEQYF. The CDR3 region has the DNA TGTGCCAGTTGTTTGGAGGGAATCTACGAGCAGTACTTC.

This clone was counted a few times. This chain connects TRBV29-1 to TRBJ1-4; TRBD1 is a possible D gene (5 bases). Trimming took off 7 bases at V and 0 bases at J, with 12 bases between the two ends. Germline V gene sequence: CDR1 SQVTM, CDR2 ANQGSEA. This CDR3 region has 14 residues. CDR3 protein: CSALDTSTNEKLFF. The CDR3 DNA reads TGCAGCGCCCTGGACACATCAACTAATGAAAAACTGTTTTTT. Using reference TRBV29-1 and TRBJ1-4 for the parts outside the CDR3, the full variable domain is SAVISQKPSRDICQRGTSLTIQCQVDSQVTMMFWYRQQPGQSLTLIATANQGSEATYESGFVIDKFPISRPNLTFSTLTVSNMSPEDSSIYLCSALDTSTNEKLFFGSGTQLSVL.

This clone occurred a few times. This sample also contains other DNA sequences that code for the same CDR3. The rearrangement uses TRBV6-5 and TRBJ2-1; 8 bases are shared with TRBD2. The CDR3 runs 15 residues. Germline CDR1 MNHEY, CDR2 SVGAGI. V gave up 5 bases and J gave up 2 bases; unmatched junction bases: 5. As DNA, the CDR3 is TGTGCCAGCAGTAGACCGGGACTAGCCTACAATGAGCAGTTCTTC. Translation gives CASSRPGLAYNEQFF.

This chain links TRBV30 with TRBJ1-2; D ambiguous. Germline V gene data show CDR1 as GTSNPN and CDR2 as SVGIG (reference sequence). This CDR3 has 12 amino acids. Trimming took 0 bases from V and 2 from J, leaving 4 bases between them. The CDR3 nucleotides are TGTGCCTGGAGTGTACACAACTATGGCTACACCTTC. This translates into CAWSVHNYGYTF.

Note on this clone: Other DNA sequences of this sample code for an identical CDR3. The chain has TRBV5-1 and TRBJ2-7; 7 nucleotides line up with TRBD2. The CDR3 runs 15 residues. Per germline, CDR1 SGHRS and CDR2 YFSETQ. V was clipped by 0 bases and J by 0 bases; unmatched bases: 3. In DNA, the CDR3 is TGCGCCAGCAGCTTGGGTCTAGCGGACTCCTACGAGCAGTACTTC. Its translation: CASSLGLADSYEQYF.

This rearrangement joins TRBV5-1 to TRBJ2-1; the match to TRBD1 covers 11 bases. V lost 4 bases, J lost 7 bases, and 7 bases stayed unmatched. Germline V gene data show CDR1 as SGHRS and CDR2 as YFSETQ. The CDR3 extends over 15 amino acids. The CDR3 loop is CASSNGQGARNEQFF. The CDR3 DNA reads as TGCGCCAGCAGCAACGGACAGGGGGCGCGGAATGAGCAGTTCTTC.